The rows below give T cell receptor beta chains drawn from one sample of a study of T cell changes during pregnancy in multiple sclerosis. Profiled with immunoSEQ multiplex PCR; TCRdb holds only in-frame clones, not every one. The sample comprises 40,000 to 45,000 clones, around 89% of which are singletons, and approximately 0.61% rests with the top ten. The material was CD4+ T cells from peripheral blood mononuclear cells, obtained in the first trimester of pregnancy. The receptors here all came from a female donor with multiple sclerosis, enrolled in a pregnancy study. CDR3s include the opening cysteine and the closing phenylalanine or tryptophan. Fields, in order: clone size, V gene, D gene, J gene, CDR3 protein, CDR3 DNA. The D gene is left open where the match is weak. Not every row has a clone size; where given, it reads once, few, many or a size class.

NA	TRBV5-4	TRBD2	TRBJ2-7	CASTLEGGPYEQYF	TGTGCCAGCACCCTGGAGGGAGGGCCCTACGAGCAGTACTTC
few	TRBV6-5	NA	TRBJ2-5	CASSYSRGRQETQYF	TGTGCCAGCAGTTACTCCCGGGGTAGGCAAGAGACCCAGTACTTC
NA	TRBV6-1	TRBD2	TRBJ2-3	CATAGLAGEHTQYF	TGTGCCACCGCAGGACTAGCGGGAGAGCATACGCAGTATTTT
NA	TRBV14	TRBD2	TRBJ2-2	CASSQVVGGRRNTGELFF	TGTGCCAGCAGCCAAGTTGTCGGGGGGAGGCGGAACACCGGGGAGCTGTTTTTT
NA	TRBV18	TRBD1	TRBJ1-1	CASSPSDSGGTEAFF	TGTGCCAGCTCACCATCGGATTCAGGGGGAACTGAAGCTTTCTTT
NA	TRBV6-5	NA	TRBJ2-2	CASSRSGALTGELFF	TGTGCCAGCAGTCGTAGCGGAGCTCTCACCGGGGAGCTGTTTTTT
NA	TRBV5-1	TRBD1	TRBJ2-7	CASSVDRNYEQYF	TGCGCCAGCAGCGTGGACAGGAACTACGAGCAGTACTTC
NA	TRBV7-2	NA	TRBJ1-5	CASSKGGGKQPQHF	TGTGCCAGCAGCAAGGGCGGGGGGAAACAGCCCCAGCATTTT
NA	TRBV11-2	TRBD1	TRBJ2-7	CASSLAGTGGYEQYF	TGTGCCAGCAGCTTAGCTGGGACAGGGGGCTACGAGCAGTACTTC
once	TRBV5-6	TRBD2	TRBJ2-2	CASSLRTSGINTGELFF	TGTGCCAGCAGCCTCCGGACTAGCGGGATAAACACCGGGGAGCTGTTTTTT
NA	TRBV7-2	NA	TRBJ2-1	CASSLDTGSNEQFF	TGTGCCAGCAGCTTGGATACAGGGTCCAATGAGCAGTTCTTC
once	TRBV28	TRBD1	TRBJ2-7	CASGTGVGEQYF	TGTGCCAGCGGGACAGGGGTTGGCGAGCAGTACTTC
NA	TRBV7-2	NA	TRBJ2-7	CASSLGGGGSYEQYF	TGTGCCAGCAGCTTAGGAGGCGGCGGTTCCTACGAGCAGTACTTC
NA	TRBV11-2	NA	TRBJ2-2	CASSLGLEVSGELFF	TGTGCCAGCAGCTTAGGGCTAGAAGTGTCCGGGGAGCTGTTTTTT
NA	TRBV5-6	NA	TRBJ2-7	CASRDRGEQYF	TGTGCCAGCAGGGACCGGGGGGAGCAGTACTTC
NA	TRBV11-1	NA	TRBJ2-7	CASSLEPTSYEQYF	TGTGCCAGCAGCTTAGAACCTACCTCCTACGAGCAGTACTTC
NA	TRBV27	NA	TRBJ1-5	CASKSTSNQPQHF	TGTGCCAGCAAGTCGACAAGCAATCAGCCCCAGCATTTT
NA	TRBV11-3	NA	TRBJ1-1	CASSTRQKQNTEAFF	TGTGCCAGCAGCACCCGACAGAAACAGAACACTGAAGCTTTCTTT
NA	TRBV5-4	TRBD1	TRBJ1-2	CASSLDRGLNYGYTF	TGTGCCAGCAGCCTTGACAGGGGGCTTAACTATGGCTACACCTTC
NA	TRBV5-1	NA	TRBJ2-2	CASSFGTLNTGELFF	TGCGCCAGCAGCTTTGGGACACTGAACACCGGGGAGCTGTTTTTT
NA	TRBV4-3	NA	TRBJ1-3	CASSQNGRLGGNTIYF	TGCGCCAGCAGCCAAAATGGCAGACTTGGTGGAAACACCATATATTTT
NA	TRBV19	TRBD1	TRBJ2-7	CASSTGTESYEQYF	TGTGCCAGTAGTACCGGGACAGAATCCTACGAGCAGTACTTC
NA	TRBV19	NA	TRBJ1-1	CASSRMNTEAFF	TGTGCCAGTAGCCGTATGAACACTGAAGCTTTCTTT
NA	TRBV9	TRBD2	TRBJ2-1	CASSAHGWTAGGRNEQFF	TGTGCCAGCAGCGCCCACGGTTGGACAGCGGGAGGTCGGAATGAGCAGTTCTTC
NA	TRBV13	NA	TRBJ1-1	CASSFDTGQNTEAFF	TGTGCCAGCAGCTTCGATACAGGTCAGAACACTGAAGCTTTCTTT
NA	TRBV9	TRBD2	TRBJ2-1	CASSAGLAGGFSYNEQFF	TGTGCCAGCAGCGCCGGACTAGCGGGAGGGTTCTCCTACAATGAGCAGTTCTTC
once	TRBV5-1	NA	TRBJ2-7	CASSLERSYEQYF	TGCGCCAGCAGCTTGGAACGGTCCTACGAGCAGTACTTC
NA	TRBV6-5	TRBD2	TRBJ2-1	CASSSTGTSGYNEQFF	TGTGCCAGCAGTTCCACCGGGACTAGCGGCTACAATGAGCAGTTCTTC
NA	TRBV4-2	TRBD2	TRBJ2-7	CASSLWDLAGGPGEQYF	TGTGCCAGCAGCCTCTGGGACCTAGCGGGAGGGCCTGGAGAGCAGTACTTC
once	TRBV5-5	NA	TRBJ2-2	CASSYPGGGELFF	TGTGCCAGCAGCTACCCCGGTGGCGGGGAGCTGTTTTTT
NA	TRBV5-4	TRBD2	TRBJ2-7	CASSWGTSGRYEQYF	TGTGCCAGCAGCTGGGGGACTAGCGGGAGATACGAGCAGTACTTC